This TCR beta chain emerged from a study of PD-1 blockade in classical Hodgkin lymphoma. The V gene lost 2 bases and the J gene lost 5 bases, with 11 bases spanning the gap. From germline, CDR1 is SGHRS and CDR2 YFSETQ. This CDR3 spans 14 amino acids. Points from the study as a whole: According to reports, newly diagnosed patients had lower baseline TCR diversity than healthy donors, and relapsed/refractory patients had lower baseline TCR diversity still. Differences between repertoires have undefined causes, possibly disease activity or prior therapy.

A word on this clone: Its antigen is as yet unknown.

As to time point: newly diagnosed, previously untreated cHL patient sample. PBMCs from untreated, newly diagnosed classical Hodgkin lymphoma were comparison samples. Measured with immunoSEQ multiplex PCR; TCRdb has only the in-frame clones, and not every one. The sample shows 47,000 or so clones, approximately 90% of them seen only once. The chain combines TRBV5-1 with TRBJ2-1, with D perhaps TRBD2 (7 bases). The sequence was collected from a human donor with classical Hodgkin lymphoma. Material: peripheral blood mononuclear cells (PBMCs). CDR3 coding DNA: TGCGCCAGCAGCTTACAGGGAGGGCACAATGAGCAGTTCTTC. It encodes CASSLQGGHNEQFF.